The 31 T cell receptor beta chains listed next were all sequenced from one sample in a study of shared clonotypes between healthy human individuals. Here immunoSEQ multiplex PCR was the method, and the copy in TCRdb shows in-frame clones only, minus some. The sample records 2 million or so clones, 85% to 95% being singletons. Sequencing was performed on naive CD4+ T cells sorted from blood. Subset described: CD45RA+ positively selected. These receptor sequences come from a man between 18 and 35 years old in good health.

J is TRBJ1-1 and V is TRBV10-1; D gene ambiguous. V was pared by 5 bases and J by 11 bases, with 15 bases between. Looked up from germline, CDR1 is WNHNN and CDR2 is SYGVQD (reference sequence). CDR3 length: 12 residues. In DNA, the CDR3 is TGCGCCAGCAGTAACGGGAACATCGGGGCTTTCTTT. Residues: CASSNGNIGAFF.

The gene calls are TRBV30 and TRBJ2-1; tentative D call: TRBD1 (5 bases). Germline V gene sequence: CDR1 GTSNPN, CDR2 SVGIG (reference sequence). V lost 7 bases and J lost 4, with 11 bases in between. This CDR3 is built from 12 residues. CDR3 protein: CAYRTEYNEQFF. The CDR3 nucleotides are TGTGCCTACAGGACCGAGTACAATGAGCAGTTCTTC.

The table lists this clone with a few counts. The J gene is TRBJ1-5, the V gene TRBV6-1, with D possibly matching TRBD1 (6 bases). Trimming took off 6 bases at V and 7 bases at J, with 16 bases between the two ends. The CDR3 is made up of 14 amino acids. The germline V gene has CDR1 MNHNS and CDR2 SASEGT. The CDR3 is CASRGAGESQPQHF. The CDR3 DNA is TGTGCCAGCAGGGGGGCAGGGGAGAGCCAGCCCCAGCATTTT.

The CDR3 is CASSAAQGLGTEAFF. As DNA, the CDR3 is TGTGCCAGTAGCGCAGCACAGGGCCTGGGCACTGAAGCTTTCTTT. V gene TRBV19 combines with J gene TRBJ1-1, with D tentatively TRBD1 (6 bases). Germline lookup yields CDR1 LNHDA and CDR2 SQIVND (reference sequence). The V gene lost 6 bases and the J gene lost 4 bases, with 18 bases spanning the gap. The CDR3 totals 15 residues.

The genes are TRBV28 and TRBJ2-3, with TRBD2 matching 12 bases. The CDR3 consists of 15 residues. In germline, CDR1 is MDHEN, CDR2 SYDVKM. Trimming cost V 6 bases and J 4 bases; bases outside gene matches: 5. CDR3 in amino acids: CASRETSGGSDTQYF. The DNA of the CDR3 is TGTGCCAGCAGGGAGACTAGCGGGGGCTCAGATACGCAGTATTTT.

The genes are TRBV4-1 and TRBJ2-1; possibly TRBD1 for D (6 bases). This CDR3 comprises 14 residues. Per the germline V gene, CDR1 is MGHRA and CDR2 is YSYEKL. V was shortened by 2 bases and J by 9 bases, with 14 bases between the two germline ends. As DNA, the CDR3 is TGCGCCAGCAGCCAATGGACAGCCTTAACTGAGCAGTTCTTC. Its translation: CASSQWTALTEQFF.

The V call is TRBV6-5, the J call TRBJ1-2, with D possibly matching TRBD1 (6 bases). Germline values: CDR1 MNHEY, CDR2 SVGAGI. The CDR3 runs to 15 residues. V shed 5 bases and J shed 5 bases, with 18 bases lying between them. The CDR3 region has the DNA TGTGCCAGCAGTAGAGGGACATCGGAAATGTATGGCTACACCTTC. This codes for CASSRGTSEMYGYTF.

The chain recombines TRBV7-8 with TRBJ2-1; D not resolved. The V end was cut by 6 bases, the J end by 10 bases, with 10 bases between. The CDR3 is 11 amino acids. Germline V gives CDR1 SGHVS, CDR2 FQNEAQ. This CDR3 is CASSRVREQFF. In DNA, the CDR3 is TGTGCCAGCAGTCGAGTTAGGGAGCAGTTCTTC.

V and J are TRBV2 and TRBJ2-7; 9 bases agree with TRBD1. The J segment lost 4 bases and the V segment lost 6 bases, leaving 13 bases of the junction unmatched. Germline CDR1 SNHLY, CDR2 FYNNEI. This CDR3 has 16 residues. The CDR3 loop reads CASSPYKDRGSYEQYF. DNA of the CDR3: TGTGCCAGCAGCCCGTACAAGGACAGGGGAAGTTACGAGCAGTACTTC. Supplemented by reference TRBV2 and TRBJ2-7, the full variable domain reads EPEVTQTPSHQVTQMGQEVILRCVPISNHLYFYWYRQILGQKVEFLVSFYNNEISEKSEIFDDQFSVERPDGSNFTLKIRSTKLEDSAMYFCASSPYKDRGSYEQYFGPGTRLTVT.

CDR3 DNA sequence: TGTGCCAGCAGTCGGACAGGATACTACGAGCAGTACTTC. It translates to CASSRTGYYEQYF. The chain carries TRBV6-1 and TRBJ2-7; 7 bases line up with TRBD1. Germline CDR1 MNHNS, CDR2 SASEGT. The CDR3 totals 13 residues. Trimming removed 5 bases from V and 3 bases from J; junction bases left unmatched: 4.

V usage is TRBV10-3 and J usage is TRBJ1-2; unclear D gene. V dropped 10 bases and J dropped 6 bases, with 15 bases sitting between them. The CDR3 totals 12 residues. Germline CDR1 is ENHRY and CDR2 is SYGVKD. CDR3 residues: CATRQEKDGYTF. CDR3 nucleotides: TGTGCCACCCGGCAGGAGAAAGATGGCTACACCTTC.

This sequence joins TRBV6-1 and TRBJ2-5; D is perhaps TRBD1 (5 bases). CDR1 is MNHNS and CDR2 is SASEGT in the germline V gene. The CDR3 extends over 15 amino acids. V dropped 1 base and J dropped 5 bases, with 14 bases sitting between them. CDR3 DNA sequence: TGTGCCAGCAGTGAAGGACAGTGGATCGGGGAGACCCAGTACTTC. Its protein is CASSEGQWIGETQYF.

The V call is TRBV11-2, the J call TRBJ2-7; a weak D match, TRBD2 (5 bases). V was cut by 1 base and J by 2 bases, with 12 bases left in between. The CDR3 covers 15 residues. Germline lookup yields CDR1 SGHAT and CDR2 FQNNGV. The CDR3 coding sequence is TGTGCCAGCAGCTTAGGGGCTAGCAGTACCTACGAGCAGTACTTC. Translation: CASSLGASSTYEQYF.

CDR3 coding DNA: TGTGCCAGCTCACCACTCGCCGGACAGGGTATAGTGGGGCAGTACTTC. Translating it yields CASSPLAGQGIVGQYF. The rearrangement uses TRBV18 and TRBJ2-7, with 8 bases fitting TRBD1. The CDR3 length is 16 residues. CDR1 and CDR2 from the germline V gene are KGHSH and LQKENI. After removal of 1 base from V and 9 bases from J, the junction contained 14 bases not matched to a gene.

This sequence joins TRBV30 and TRBJ2-2; D remains ambiguous. This CDR3 is built from 12 residues. Trimming took 4 bases from V and 1 from J, leaving 4 bases between them. Germline values: CDR1 GTSNPN, CDR2 SVGIG (reference sequence). The CDR3 DNA reads TGTGCCTGGAAGGGGAACACCGGGGAGCTGTTTTTT. It codes for CAWKGNTGELFF. Looking up the rest from reference TRBV30 and TRBJ2-2 gives the full variable domain: SQTIHQWPATLVQPVGSPLSLECTVEGTSNPNLYWYRQAAGRGLQLLFYSVGIGQISSEVPQNLSASRPQDRQFILSSKKLLLSDSGFYLCAWKGNTGELFFGEGSRLTVL.

The genes are TRBV5-1 and TRBJ2-7; perhaps TRBD1 as D (6 bases). CDR3 length: 15 amino acids. Per the germline V gene, CDR1 is SGHRS and CDR2 is YFSETQ. V was cut by 4 bases and J by 1 base, with 15 bases left in between. The chain's CDR3 is CASSPPSRGSYEQYF. The CDR3 DNA is TGCGCCAGCAGCCCCCCCAGCAGGGGTTCCTACGAGCAGTACTTC.

This clone occurred once. J is TRBJ2-3 and V is TRBV5-6; D might be TRBD1 (6 bases). V lost 2 bases, J lost 8 bases, and 18 bases lay in between. The CDR3 contains 15 residues. Per germline, CDR1 SGHDT and CDR2 YYEEEE. The CDR3 here is CASSFGQLDVGTQYF. CDR3 bases: TGTGCCAGCAGCTTCGGACAGCTGGATGTCGGTACGCAGTATTTT.

The rearrangement uses TRBV6-1 and TRBJ1-3; D unresolved. Germline-derived CDR1 and CDR2 are MNHNS and SASEGT. Trimming cost V 2 bases and J 0 bases, with 8 bases left between them. CDR3 length: 15 amino acids. The CDR3 nucleotides are TGTGCCAGCAGTGAAAGTACAGACTCTGGAAACACCATATATTTT. It yields the protein CASSESTDSGNTIYF.

This clone was observed a single time. The CDR3 nucleotides are TGTGCCAGCAGCTCCGGACAGGGTGGGGAGACCCAGTACTTC. Translating gives CASSSGQGGETQYF. V and J are TRBV11-2 and TRBJ2-5; 8 bases are shared with TRBD1. This CDR3 contains 14 residues. Germline V lookup: CDR1 SGHAT, CDR2 FQNNGV. Trimming took 4 bases from V and 5 from J; bases not matched to a gene: 6.

This sequence joins TRBV10-3 and TRBJ1-5; 8 nucleotides align to TRBD1. V lost 10 bases, J lost 2 bases, and 4 bases stayed unmatched. CDR1 is ENHRY, CDR2 SYGVKD, per germline. The length of the CDR3 is 13 residues. The DNA of the CDR3 is TGTGCCACCGGACAGGGCGGCAATCAGCCCCAGCATTTT. Its translation: CATGQGGNQPQHF.

This clone has just one count. Other DNA sequences in the sample encode the same CDR3. This chain joins TRBV9 and TRBJ2-3; D might be TRBD1 (6 bases). The germline V and J ends were trimmed by 0 bases and 0 bases, with 8 bases remaining between them. CDR3 size: 15 residues. Germline V gene data show CDR1 as SGDLS and CDR2 as YYNGEE. CDR3 region: CASSVDGTSTDTQYF. The CDR3 DNA is TGTGCCAGCAGCGTAGACGGGACAAGCACAGATACGCAGTATTTT. The complete variable domain, with remaining parts taken from reference TRBV9 and TRBJ2-3, reads DSGVTQTPKHLITATGQRVTLRCSPRSGDLSVYWYQQSLDQGLQFLIQYYNGEERAKGNILERFSAQQFPDLHSELNLSSLELGDSALYFCASSVDGTSTDTQYFGPGTRLTVL.

The chain is built from TRBV10-3 and TRBJ2-6; tentative D call: TRBD2 (6 bases). The V end was cut by 4 bases, the J end by 5 bases, with 9 bases between. Germline V gene sequence: CDR1 ENHRY, CDR2 SYGVKD. The CDR3 totals 14 residues. The CDR3 loop is CAISGRGRANVLTF. For the CDR3, the DNA is TGTGCCATCAGTGGGCGGGGAAGGGCCAACGTCCTGACTTTC.

Written as DNA, the CDR3 is TGTGCCAGCAGTCGGGGGTTGGACCAAGCTTTCTTT. This encodes CASSRGLDQAFF. This chain joins TRBV6-5 and TRBJ1-1; perhaps TRBD1 as D (5 bases). V was cut by 5 bases and J by 9 bases, with 13 bases left in between. The length of the CDR3 is 12 residues. CDR1 MNHEY and CDR2 SVGAGI come from the germline V gene.

This clone came up a few times. V usage is TRBV18 and J usage is TRBJ1-2; no clear D gene. Germline lookup yields CDR1 KGHSH and CDR2 LQKENI. Deletions cut 3 bases from V and 6 bases from J, with 11 bases between. The CDR3 covers 13 residues. DNA of the CDR3: TGTGCCAGCTCACCCCGGGGTATGCATGGCTACACCTTC. Its translation: CASSPRGMHGYTF.

This chain connects TRBV4-1 to TRBJ2-3; 16 bases match TRBD2. Germline V gives CDR1 MGHRA, CDR2 YSYEKL. The CDR3 runs 17 residues. Trimming cost V 3 bases and J 11 bases; bases outside gene matches: 11. This CDR3 is CASSQSGTSGGEIKQYF. CDR3 nucleotide sequence: TGCGCCAGCAGCCAGAGCGGGACTAGCGGGGGGGAGATAAAGCAGTATTTT.

This rearrangement joins TRBV10-2 to TRBJ2-2, with 8 bases lining up with TRBD2. CDR3 length equals 15 residues. V lost 10 bases, J lost 4 bases, and 11 bases stayed unmatched. Germline assignment: CDR1 WSHSY and CDR2 SAAADI. CDR3: CATFKGLVGTGELFF. The CDR3 nucleotides read TGCGCCACCTTTAAGGGACTAGTGGGCACCGGGGAGCTGTTTTTT.

This sequence joins TRBV7-9 and TRBJ2-1; D uncertain. The CDR3 sequence is 11 residues long. The ends were cut back, 5 bases at V and 6 bases at J, with 5 bases in the middle. Looked up from germline, CDR1 is SEHNR and CDR2 is FQNEAQ (reference sequence). The CDR3 nucleotides read TGTGCCAGCAGCGCAGGCAATGAGCAGTTCTTC. It translates to CASSAGNEQFF.

CDR3 DNA sequence: TGTGCCAGCAACCCCAACCTCGCTAAGGCTGAAGCTTTCTTT. This gives the protein CASNPNLAKAEAFF. The chain recombines TRBV6-1 with TRBJ1-1; D is ambiguous. The CDR3 sequence is 14 residues long. Per germline, CDR1 MNHNS and CDR2 SASEGT. Trimming pared 7 bases from V and 6 bases from J, leaving 18 bases between.

The chain employs TRBV19 and TRBJ2-3; TRBD1 is a possible D gene (5 bases). Trimming removed 6 bases at V and 0 bases at J, with 16 bases between. CDR1 and CDR2 (germline): LNHDA, SQIVND (reference sequence). The CDR3 is 16 residues long. CDR3 region: CASRSQGFSSTDTQYF. CDR3 coding DNA: TGTGCCAGTAGGTCTCAGGGATTCAGTAGCACAGATACGCAGTATTTT.

The chain joins TRBV10-3 to TRBJ2-3; 7 bases align to TRBD2. V shed 4 bases and J 2 bases; nucleotides not matched to a gene: 3. Germline V gene data show CDR1 as ENHRY and CDR2 as SYGVKD. The CDR3 extends over 14 amino acids. In DNA form, the CDR3 reads TGTGCCATCAGTGTTCGGGAGGCCACAGATACGCAGTATTTT. Amino acids: CAISVREATDTQYF.

The chain is built from TRBV7-8 and TRBJ1-5; D is possibly TRBD1 (6 bases). The germline gives CDR1 SGHVS, CDR2 FQNEAQ. The V gene lost 5 bases and the J gene lost 6 bases, with 20 bases spanning the gap. CDR3 length: 16 residues. The DNA of the CDR3 is TGTGCCAGCAGCCGTACTCCGTGGGGGCCGGGTCAGCCCCAGCATTTT. Residues: CASSRTPWGPGQPQHF.